This T cell receptor (beta chain) comes out of a study of cytomegalovirus exposure and HLA in healthy donors. The overall study: Within an early data release were about 85 million unique TCRs drawn from HLA-typed donors.

Germline V gives CDR1 SGHNT, CDR2 YYREEE (reference sequence). The CDR3 extends over 15 amino acids. The study's findings and limits: In a later analysis, HLA-associated beta chains showed higher expansion and lower generation probabilities than comparable chains. An analysis that came later showed most CMV-associated TCR beta chains appearing HLA-restricted. In a later analysis, at a false discovery rate of 0.05, 16,951 TCR beta sequences were associated with HLA alleles.

Primers: 60 Vbeta forward and 13 Jbeta reverse. The data were produced by immunoSEQ multiplex PCR, yet TCRdb's version contains in-frame clones alone and is incomplete. The data contain 150,000 or so clones, approximately 73% of them singletons. Concerning this clone itself: Its antigen is still unknown. Its ends do not fully match the called genes, so a read error is possible.

The receptor comes from a woman under 30 in good health and CMV-seronegative. The chain is built from TRBV5-4 and TRBJ2-7, with 8 bases that match TRBD1. The sequencing input was PBMCs. The CDR3 DNA is TGTGCCGGCAGCCTAGGACAGGGTGGATCCTACGAGCAGTACTTC. It translates to CAGSLGQGGSYEQYF.